The clone carrying this T cell receptor (beta chain) showed up just a few times. A single record per CDR3 protein comes from TCRdb applying MiXCR to the 5' RACE reads. Of approximately 150,000 distinct CDR3 sequences listed, approximately 10% are singletons. This entry belongs to a study of CD8 T cells in ankylosing spondylitis. The CDR3 runs to 14 residues. The germline CDR1 and CDR2 sequences are SQVTM and ANQGSEA. The J segment lost 2 bases and the V segment lost 4 bases, leaving 3 bases of the junction unmatched. Specimen: blood, either unsorted or a sorted T cell fraction (not recorded which). This chain uses TRBV29-1 with TRBJ2-3, with 10 bases fitting TRBD2. This TCR was sampled from a female donor with ankylosing spondylitis or in good health (not recorded which). The CDR3 DNA is TGCAGCGTTGGGACTAGCGGAAACACAGATACGCAGTATTTT. It yields the protein CSVGTSGNTDTQYF.